The 7 T cell receptor beta chains below all came from one sample that was sequenced in a study of blood T cell repertoires in COVID-19. TCRdb's table, derived via immunoSEQ multiplex PCR, lists solely in-frame clones and lacks some. The data show over 60,000 clones, with just over 85% seen just once and approximately 10% held by the top ten. Material: peripheral blood. These TCRs come from an older man with active or convalescent COVID-19.

V is TRBV5-1 and J is TRBJ2-2; D may be TRBD2 (5 bases). This CDR3 is built from 14 residues. V lost 9 bases to trimming and J lost 4 bases, with 16 bases between them. Germline values: CDR1 SGHRS, CDR2 YFSETQ. CDR3 loop: CATLAPHGTGELFF. The CDR3 nucleotides are TGCGCCACCCTAGCCCCCCATGGCACCGGGGAGCTGTTTTTT.

V is TRBV4-3 and J is TRBJ1-1; D not resolved. Germline lookup yields CDR1 LGHNA and CDR2 YSLEER. The CDR3 loop spans 15 amino acids. V lost 0 bases, J lost 0 bases, and 8 bases lay in between. CDR3 in DNA: TGCGCCAGCAGCCAAGAAATTCGTGTGAACACTGAAGCTTTCTTT. Its translation: CASSQEIRVNTEAFF.

The chain links TRBV11-2 to TRBJ2-4, with TRBD2 as a possible D gene (7 bases). V was pared by 5 bases and J by 0 bases, with 20 bases between. CDR3 length: 18 amino acids. Germline CDR1 is SGHAT and CDR2 is FQNNGV. This CDR3 is CASSQSSGGLLAKNIQYF. CDR3 nucleotide sequence: TGTGCCAGCAGCCAAAGTTCGGGGGGCCTTCTAGCCAAAAACATTCAGTACTTC.

The chain has TRBV9 and TRBJ1-3; D possibly corresponds to TRBD1 (5 bases). V was cut by 1 base and J by 0 bases, with 11 bases left in between. Germline V gene sequence: CDR1 SGDLS, CDR2 YYNGEE. The CDR3 length is 16 residues. The DNA of the CDR3 is TGTGCCAGCAGCGTAACAGGTGGTCTCTCTGGAAACACCATATATTTT. Protein product: CASSVTGGLSGNTIYF.

The chain links TRBV19 to TRBJ2-2; TRBD2 matches 9 bases. V shed 0 bases, J shed 5 bases, and the junction held 4 bases outside the gene matches. Germline values: CDR1 LNHDA, CDR2 SQIVND (reference sequence). The CDR3 is 16 amino acids. CDR3 coding DNA: TGTGCCAGTAGTATAGATAGCGGGAGTGGAACCGGGGAGCTGTTTTTT. Translated: CASSIDSGSGTGELFF.

V gene TRBV4-2 combines with J gene TRBJ2-5; TRBD2 matches at 9 bases. V shed 0 bases, J shed 5 bases, and the junction held 4 bases outside the gene matches. The V gene's germline CDR1 is LGHNA and CDR2 YNFKEQ. This CDR3 is 15 amino acids long. The CDR3 sequence is CASSQDMAGGETQYF. The DNA of the CDR3 is TGTGCCAGCAGCCAAGATATGGCGGGAGGGGAGACCCAGTACTTC.

This rearrangement joins TRBV9 to TRBJ1-1; 7 bases agree with TRBD1. The CDR3 consists of 16 residues. The trim removed 6 bases at V and 0 bases at J, leaving 11 bases unmatched. The V gene's germline CDR1 is SGDLS and CDR2 YYNGEE. The CDR3: CASTPRDSIMNTEAFF. The CDR3 coding sequence is TGTGCCAGCACCCCCAGGGACAGCATCATGAACACTGAAGCTTTCTTT.